Listed below are T cell receptor beta chains from one sample, sequenced in a study of cytomegalovirus exposure and HLA in healthy donors. Produced via immunoSEQ multiplex PCR; TCRdb's table is partial and in-frame only. This table holds fewer than 200,000 clones, roughly 70% found once. The sample consisted of PBMCs. These receptors came from a girl aged 5 to 17 in good health and CMV-seronegative. Both conserved end residues are part of each CDR3. The order of the fields is CDR3 protein, J gene, V gene.

cdr3_aa: CASGRQGSGSPLHF
j_call: TRBJ1-6
v_call: TRBV6-5

cdr3_aa: CASSLREGDNSPLHF
j_call: TRBJ1-6
v_call: TRBV5-8

cdr3_aa: CASGGFSGNTIYF
j_call: TRBJ1-3
v_call: TRBV6-5

cdr3_aa: CASSLSASRNTGELFF
j_call: TRBJ2-2
v_call: TRBV7-2

cdr3_aa: CASSSRLAGGYEQYF
j_call: TRBJ2-7
v_call: TRBV19

cdr3_aa: CASRVQGVATEAFF
j_call: TRBJ1-1
v_call: TRBV6-1

cdr3_aa: CASSLETVNTEAFF
j_call: TRBJ1-1
v_call: TRBV5-6

cdr3_aa: CASSQDSGTSGGAYEQYF
j_call: TRBJ2-7
v_call: TRBV4-1

cdr3_aa: CASSPRYEQYF
j_call: TRBJ2-7
v_call: TRBV2

cdr3_aa: CASSQAGDWLLDTQYF
j_call: TRBJ2-3
v_call: TRBV4-1

cdr3_aa: CASGGGYYNEQFF
j_call: TRBJ2-1
v_call: TRBV2

cdr3_aa: CASSDRGRVAQPQHF
j_call: TRBJ1-5
v_call: TRBV19

cdr3_aa: CASRLSGWTEAFF
j_call: TRBJ1-1
v_call: TRBV6-5

cdr3_aa: CASSRGLLSTDTQYF
j_call: TRBJ2-3
v_call: TRBV19

cdr3_aa: CASSPTGGIEAFF
j_call: TRBJ1-1
v_call: TRBV7-9

cdr3_aa: CASGATSGSSYEQYF
j_call: TRBJ2-7
v_call: TRBV2

cdr3_aa: CASSPDRVGPNEKLFF
j_call: TRBJ1-4
v_call: TRBV11-2

cdr3_aa: CASSDRSGGSGANVLTF
j_call: TRBJ2-6
v_call: TRBV7-9

cdr3_aa: CASSYSYSNYGYTF
j_call: TRBJ1-2
v_call: TRBV6-5

cdr3_aa: CASRIDRTSNQPQHF
j_call: TRBJ1-5
v_call: TRBV2

cdr3_aa: CASSSSQGAGELFF
j_call: TRBJ2-2
v_call: TRBV27

cdr3_aa: CASSAGGRTEAFF
j_call: TRBJ1-1
v_call: TRBV6-5

cdr3_aa: CASSTAGTEYYEQYF
j_call: TRBJ2-7
v_call: TRBV27

cdr3_aa: CASSSLGRELNQPQHF
j_call: TRBJ1-5
v_call: TRBV7-8

cdr3_aa: CATSRADQPQHF
j_call: TRBJ1-5
v_call: TRBV15

cdr3_aa: CAISESEVRTEAFF
j_call: TRBJ1-1
v_call: TRBV10-3

cdr3_aa: CASSPPSPVTGELFF
j_call: TRBJ2-2
v_call: TRBV7-9

cdr3_aa: CASSLPGGSYEQYF
j_call: TRBJ2-7
v_call: TRBV5-1

cdr3_aa: CASSRDFSNQPQHF
j_call: TRBJ1-5
v_call: TRBV9

cdr3_aa: CASSGALYNSPLHF
j_call: TRBJ1-6
v_call: TRBV19

cdr3_aa: CASSKASQPQHF
j_call: TRBJ1-5
v_call: TRBV21-1

cdr3_aa: CASSYSGANQPQHF
j_call: TRBJ1-5
v_call: TRBV6-5

cdr3_aa: CSVAPHLQANEQFF
j_call: TRBJ2-1
v_call: TRBV29-1

cdr3_aa: CASNPAGVLADSPEAFF
j_call: TRBJ1-1
v_call: TRBV27

cdr3_aa: CASSFSGSEPQHF
j_call: TRBJ1-5
v_call: TRBV11-2

cdr3_aa: CASSQVTGQSYEQYF
j_call: TRBJ2-7
v_call: TRBV4-2

cdr3_aa: CASSSRIEQFF
j_call: TRBJ2-1
v_call: TRBV7-9

cdr3_aa: CASSPPLASGGVPLIPEQFF
j_call: TRBJ2-1
v_call: TRBV21-1

cdr3_aa: CASREAHEQYF
j_call: TRBJ2-7
v_call: TRBV5-1

cdr3_aa: CAWSMTGNQPQHF
j_call: TRBJ1-5
v_call: TRBV30

cdr3_aa: CASSPSGDPNTEAFF
j_call: TRBJ1-1
v_call: TRBV5-1

cdr3_aa: CASSLITGNEQYF
j_call: TRBJ2-7
v_call: TRBV5-6

cdr3_aa: CSVVGGLYEQYF
j_call: TRBJ2-7
v_call: TRBV29-1

cdr3_aa: CASSIDVGQGYYGYTF
j_call: TRBJ1-2
v_call: TRBV19

cdr3_aa: CASSEAGQGAEAFF
j_call: TRBJ1-1
v_call: TRBV6-1

cdr3_aa: CASSLTGLGDLPYEQYF
j_call: TRBJ2-7
v_call: TRBV5-1

cdr3_aa: CASSWDTAYEQYF
j_call: TRBJ2-7
v_call: TRBV6-6

cdr3_aa: CASSQERFNNSPLHF
j_call: TRBJ1-6
v_call: TRBV4-1

cdr3_aa: CASSVGGGQPQHF
j_call: TRBJ1-5
v_call: TRBV9

cdr3_aa: CAGTDGYSNQPQHF
j_call: TRBJ1-5
v_call: TRBV6-1

cdr3_aa: CASSEGPQGDTQYF
j_call: TRBJ2-3
v_call: TRBV6-5

cdr3_aa: CASSAGAGNTIYF
j_call: TRBJ1-3
v_call: TRBV7-7

cdr3_aa: CASSGLSRGGNYEQYF
j_call: TRBJ2-7
v_call: TRBV6-1

cdr3_aa: CASSQDQGQGAGEQYF
j_call: TRBJ2-7
v_call: TRBV4-2

cdr3_aa: CATSRDTAGGHNEQFF
j_call: TRBJ2-1
v_call: TRBV15